This T cell receptor beta chain appears in the sequencing data of a study of blood T cell repertoires in COVID-19. The CDR3 loop spans 14 amino acids. Per germline, CDR1 ENHRY and CDR2 SYGVKD. The V end lost 7 bases, the J end lost 4 bases, and 14 bases lay between the germline ends. Original analysis: Amplified reference gene primers provided the basis for estimating nucleated cell counts. Profiled with immunoSEQ multiplex PCR; TCRdb holds only in-frame clones, not every one. V and J calls and clone size are given by that table; D and trimming were obtained from the DNA. The table records over 250,000 clones, 85% of them present only once.

The clonotype originates from a human donor in a cohort sampled during active COVID-19. The V gene is TRBV10-3, the J gene TRBJ1-5; weak D call: TRBD1 (5 bases). Specimen: peripheral blood. This chain's CDR3 is CAINDQPGNQPQHF. The DNA of the CDR3 is TGTGCCATCAACGACCAACCAGGGAATCAGCCCCAGCATTTT.